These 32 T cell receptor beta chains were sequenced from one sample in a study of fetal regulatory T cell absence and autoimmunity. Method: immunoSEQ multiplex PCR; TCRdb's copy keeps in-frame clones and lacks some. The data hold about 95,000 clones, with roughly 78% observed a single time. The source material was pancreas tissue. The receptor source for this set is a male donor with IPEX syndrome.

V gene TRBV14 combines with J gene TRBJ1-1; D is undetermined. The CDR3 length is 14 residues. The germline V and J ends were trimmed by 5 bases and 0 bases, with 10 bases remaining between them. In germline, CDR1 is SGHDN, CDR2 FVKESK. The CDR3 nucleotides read TGTGCCAGCAGCGCTGGCGAAATGAACACTGAAGCTTTCTTT. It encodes CASSAGEMNTEAFF.

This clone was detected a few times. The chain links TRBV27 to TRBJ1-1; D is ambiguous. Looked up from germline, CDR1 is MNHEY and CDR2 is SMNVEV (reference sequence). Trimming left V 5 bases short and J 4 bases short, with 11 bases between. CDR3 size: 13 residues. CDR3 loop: CASSARWATEAFF. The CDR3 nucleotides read TGTGCCAGCAGTGCTAGGTGGGCCACTGAAGCTTTCTTT.

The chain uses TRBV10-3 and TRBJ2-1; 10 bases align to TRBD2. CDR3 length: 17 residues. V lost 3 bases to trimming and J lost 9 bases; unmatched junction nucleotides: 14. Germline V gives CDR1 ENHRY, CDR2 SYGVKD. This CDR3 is CAISDPGTSVPRGEQFF. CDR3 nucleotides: TGTGCCATCAGTGACCCCGGGACTAGCGTACCCAGGGGTGAGCAGTTCTTC.

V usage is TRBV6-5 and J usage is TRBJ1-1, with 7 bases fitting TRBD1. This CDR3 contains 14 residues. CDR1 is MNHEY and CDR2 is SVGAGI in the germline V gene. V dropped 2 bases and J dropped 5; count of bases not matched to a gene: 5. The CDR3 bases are TGTGCCAGCAGTTACATAGGGGGCAGGACTGAAGCTTTCTTT. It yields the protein CASSYIGGRTEAFF.

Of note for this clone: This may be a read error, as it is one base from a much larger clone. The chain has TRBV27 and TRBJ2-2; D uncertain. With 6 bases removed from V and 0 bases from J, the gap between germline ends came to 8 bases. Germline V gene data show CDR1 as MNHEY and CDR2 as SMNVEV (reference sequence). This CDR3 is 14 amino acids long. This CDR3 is CASSRTTNTGELFF. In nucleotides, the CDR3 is TGTGCCAGCAGCCGGACGACGAACACCGGGGAGCTGTTTTTT.

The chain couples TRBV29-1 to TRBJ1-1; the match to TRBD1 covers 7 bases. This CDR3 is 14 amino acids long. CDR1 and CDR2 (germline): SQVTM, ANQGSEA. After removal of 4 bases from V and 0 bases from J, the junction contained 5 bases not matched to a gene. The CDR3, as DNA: TGCAGCGTTGGGACAGGTAACATGAACACTGAAGCTTTCTTT. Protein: CSVGTGNMNTEAFF.

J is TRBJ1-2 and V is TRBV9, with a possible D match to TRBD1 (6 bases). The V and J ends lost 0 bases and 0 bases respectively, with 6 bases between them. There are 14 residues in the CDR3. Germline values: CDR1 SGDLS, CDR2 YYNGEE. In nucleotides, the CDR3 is TGTGCCAGCAGCGTAGGGACAGCTAACTATGGCTACACCTTC. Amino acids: CASSVGTANYGYTF.

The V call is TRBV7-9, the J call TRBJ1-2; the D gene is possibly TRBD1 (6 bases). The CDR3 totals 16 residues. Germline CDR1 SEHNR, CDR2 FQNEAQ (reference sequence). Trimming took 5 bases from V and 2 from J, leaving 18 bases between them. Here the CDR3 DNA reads TGTGCCAGCAGCCAGCACCGGGGGGGCGGAAACTATGGCTACACCTTC. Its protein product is CASSQHRGGGNYGYTF.

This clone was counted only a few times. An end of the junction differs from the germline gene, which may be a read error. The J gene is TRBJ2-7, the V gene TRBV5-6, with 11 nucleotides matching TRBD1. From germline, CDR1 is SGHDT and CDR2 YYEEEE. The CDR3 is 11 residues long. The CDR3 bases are TGTGCCAGCACTTCAACGGACAGGGGGCGCTTC. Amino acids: CASTSTDRGRF.

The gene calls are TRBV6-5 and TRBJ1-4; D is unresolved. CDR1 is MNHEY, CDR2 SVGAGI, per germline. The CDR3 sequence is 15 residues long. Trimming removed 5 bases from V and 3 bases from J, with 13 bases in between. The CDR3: CASSVRYVPNEKLFF. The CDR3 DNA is TGTGCCAGCAGTGTGAGATACGTTCCTAATGAAAAACTGTTTTTT.

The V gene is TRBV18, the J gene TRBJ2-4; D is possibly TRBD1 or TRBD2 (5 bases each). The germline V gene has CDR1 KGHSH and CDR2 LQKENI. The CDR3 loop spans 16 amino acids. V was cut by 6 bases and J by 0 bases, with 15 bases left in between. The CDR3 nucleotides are TGTGCCAGCTCCCCTTTTCGAGGGGTAGCCAAAAACATTCAGTACTTC. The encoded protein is CASSPFRGVAKNIQYF.

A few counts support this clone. CDR3 nucleotide sequence: TGTGCCAGCAGCTTGGATCCAGGATCCTACGAGCAGTACTTC. The encoded protein is CASSLDPGSYEQYF. V and J are TRBV5-6 and TRBJ2-7; D unresolved. The CDR3 is made up of 14 amino acids. Trimming stripped 0 bases from V and 1 base from J, with 8 bases between. CDR1 is SGHDT and CDR2 is YYEEEE in the germline V gene.

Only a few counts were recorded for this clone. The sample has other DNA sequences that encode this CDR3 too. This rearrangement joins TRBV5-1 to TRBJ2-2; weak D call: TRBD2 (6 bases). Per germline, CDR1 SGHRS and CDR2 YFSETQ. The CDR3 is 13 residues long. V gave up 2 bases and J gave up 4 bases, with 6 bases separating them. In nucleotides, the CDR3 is TGCGCCAGCAGCTTCGGGGGCACCGGGGAGCTGTTTTTT. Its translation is CASSFGGTGELFF.

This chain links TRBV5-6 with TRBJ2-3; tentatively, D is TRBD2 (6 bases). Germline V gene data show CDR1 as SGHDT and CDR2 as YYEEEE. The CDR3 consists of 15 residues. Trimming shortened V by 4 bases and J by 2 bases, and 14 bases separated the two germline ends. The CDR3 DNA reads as TGTGCCAGCAGCCCCCCGGGGGAGGTCACAGATACGCAGTATTTT. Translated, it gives CASSPPGEVTDTQYF. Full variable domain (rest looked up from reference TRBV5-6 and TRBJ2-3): DAGVTQSPTHLIKTRGQQVTLRCSPKSGHDTVSWYQQALGQGPQFIFQYYEEEERQRGNFPDRFSGHQFPNYSSELNVNALLLGDSALYLCASSPPGEVTDTQYFGPGTRLTVL.

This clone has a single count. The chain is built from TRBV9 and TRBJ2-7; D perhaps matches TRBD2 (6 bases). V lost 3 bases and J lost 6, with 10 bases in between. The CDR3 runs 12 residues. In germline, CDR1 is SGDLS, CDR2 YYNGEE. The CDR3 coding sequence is TGTGCCAGCAGCGGGGACTCCGGCGAGCAGTACTTC. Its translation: CASSGDSGEQYF.

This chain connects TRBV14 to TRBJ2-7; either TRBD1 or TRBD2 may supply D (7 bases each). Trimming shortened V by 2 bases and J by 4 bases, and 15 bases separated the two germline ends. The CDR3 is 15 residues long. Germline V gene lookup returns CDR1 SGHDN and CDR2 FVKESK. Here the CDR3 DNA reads TGTGCCAGCAGCCAACAGGCCAGGGGGGGGTACGAGCAGTACTTC. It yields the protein CASSQQARGGYEQYF.

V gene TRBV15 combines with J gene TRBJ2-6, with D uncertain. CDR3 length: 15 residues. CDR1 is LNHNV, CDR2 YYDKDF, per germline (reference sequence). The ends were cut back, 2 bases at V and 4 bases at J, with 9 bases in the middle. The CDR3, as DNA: TGTGCCACCAGCAGATCGCGGATGGGGGCCAACGTCCTGACTTTC. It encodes CATSRSRMGANVLTF.

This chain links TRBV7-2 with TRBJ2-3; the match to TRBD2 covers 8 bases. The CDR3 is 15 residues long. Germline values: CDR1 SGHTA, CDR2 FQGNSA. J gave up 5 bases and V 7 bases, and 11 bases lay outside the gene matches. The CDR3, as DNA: TGTGCCAGCACCCCGACGGGGGGGCCCGTAGATACGCAGTATTTT. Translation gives CASTPTGGPVDTQYF.

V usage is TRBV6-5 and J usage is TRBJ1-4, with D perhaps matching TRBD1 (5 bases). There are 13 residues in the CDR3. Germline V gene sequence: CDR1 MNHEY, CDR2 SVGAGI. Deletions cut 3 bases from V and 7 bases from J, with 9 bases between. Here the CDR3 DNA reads TGTGCCAGCAGTTATCTGGGGGGTGAAAAACTGTTTTTT. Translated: CASSYLGGEKLFF.

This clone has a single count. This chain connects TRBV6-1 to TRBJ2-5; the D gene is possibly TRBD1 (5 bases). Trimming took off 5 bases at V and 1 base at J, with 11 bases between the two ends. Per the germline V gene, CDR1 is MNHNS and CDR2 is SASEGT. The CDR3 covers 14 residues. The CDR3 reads CASSPWTSQETQYF. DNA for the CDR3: TGTGCCAGCAGTCCCTGGACATCCCAAGAGACCCAGTACTTC.

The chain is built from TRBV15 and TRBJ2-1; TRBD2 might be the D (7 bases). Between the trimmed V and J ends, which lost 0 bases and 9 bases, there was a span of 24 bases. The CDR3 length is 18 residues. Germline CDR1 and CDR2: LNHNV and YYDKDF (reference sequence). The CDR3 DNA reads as TGTGCCACCAGCAGAGACCCCCGATTGGGGGGGCTTTTCGGTGAGCAGTTCTTC. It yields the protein CATSRDPRLGGLFGEQFF.

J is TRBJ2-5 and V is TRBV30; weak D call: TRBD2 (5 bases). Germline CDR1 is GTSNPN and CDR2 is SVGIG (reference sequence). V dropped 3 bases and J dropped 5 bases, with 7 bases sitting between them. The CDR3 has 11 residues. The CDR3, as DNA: TGTGCCTGGAGGGGAGCGGAGACCCAGTACTTC. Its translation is CAWRGAETQYF.

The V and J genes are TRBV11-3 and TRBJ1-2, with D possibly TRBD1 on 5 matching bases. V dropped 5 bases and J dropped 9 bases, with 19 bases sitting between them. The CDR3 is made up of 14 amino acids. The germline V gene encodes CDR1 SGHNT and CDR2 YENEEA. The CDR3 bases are TGTGCCAGCAGCGTCCCGGGACTCCGTCGCAGCTACACCTTC. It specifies CASSVPGLRRSYTF.

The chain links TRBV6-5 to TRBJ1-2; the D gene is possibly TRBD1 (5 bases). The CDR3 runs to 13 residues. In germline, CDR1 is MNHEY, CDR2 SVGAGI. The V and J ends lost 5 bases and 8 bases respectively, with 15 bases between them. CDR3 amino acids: CASSRDSPGGYTF. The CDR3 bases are TGTGCCAGCAGTCGGGACTCCCCCGGCGGCTACACCTTC.

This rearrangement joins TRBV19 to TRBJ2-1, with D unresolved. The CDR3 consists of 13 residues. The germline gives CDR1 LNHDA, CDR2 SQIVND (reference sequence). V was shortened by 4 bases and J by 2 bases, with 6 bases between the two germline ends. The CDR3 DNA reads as TGTGCCAGTAGTACTTGGGCCTACAATGAGCAGTTCTTC. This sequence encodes CASSTWAYNEQFF.

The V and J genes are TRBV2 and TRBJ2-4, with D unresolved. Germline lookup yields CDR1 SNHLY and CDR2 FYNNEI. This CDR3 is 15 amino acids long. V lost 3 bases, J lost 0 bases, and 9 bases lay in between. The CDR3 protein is CASSDMYIAKNIQYF. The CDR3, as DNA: TGTGCCAGCAGTGATATGTATATAGCCAAAAACATTCAGTACTTC.

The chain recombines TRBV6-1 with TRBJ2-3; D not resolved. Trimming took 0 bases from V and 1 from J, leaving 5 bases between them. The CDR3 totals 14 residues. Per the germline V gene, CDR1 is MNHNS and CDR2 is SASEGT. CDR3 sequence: CASSEAAGTDTQYF. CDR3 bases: TGTGCCAGCAGTGAAGCGGCGGGCACAGATACGCAGTATTTT.

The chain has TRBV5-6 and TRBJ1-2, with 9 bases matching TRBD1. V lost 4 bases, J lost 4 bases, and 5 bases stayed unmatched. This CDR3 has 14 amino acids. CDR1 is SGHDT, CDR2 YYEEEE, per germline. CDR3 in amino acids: CASSPETGGYGYTF. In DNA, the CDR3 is TGTGCCAGCAGCCCTGAGACAGGGGGCTATGGCTACACCTTC. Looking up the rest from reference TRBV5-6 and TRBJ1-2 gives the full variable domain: DAGVTQSPTHLIKTRGQQVTLRCSPKSGHDTVSWYQQALGQGPQFIFQYYEEEERQRGNFPDRFSGHQFPNYSSELNVNALLLGDSALYLCASSPETGGYGYTFGSGTRLTVV.

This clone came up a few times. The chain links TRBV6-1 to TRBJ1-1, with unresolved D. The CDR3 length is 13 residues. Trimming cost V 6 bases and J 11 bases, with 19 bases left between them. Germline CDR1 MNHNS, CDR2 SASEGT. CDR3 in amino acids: CASSLRLRWGAFF. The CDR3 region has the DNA TGTGCCAGCAGCCTAAGACTGCGCTGGGGTGCTTTCTTT.

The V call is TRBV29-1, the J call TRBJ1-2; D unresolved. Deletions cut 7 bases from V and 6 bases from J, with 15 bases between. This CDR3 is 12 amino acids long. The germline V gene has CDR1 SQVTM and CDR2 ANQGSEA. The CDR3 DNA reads TGCAGCGCTGACCCAGGTTTCAATGGCTACACCTTC. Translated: CSADPGFNGYTF. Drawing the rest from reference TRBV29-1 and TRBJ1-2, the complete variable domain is SAVISQKPSRDICQRGTSLTIQCQVDSQVTMMFWYRQQPGQSLTLIATANQGSEATYESGFVIDKFPISRPNLTFSTLTVSNMSPEDSSIYLCSADPGFNGYTFGSGTRLTVV.

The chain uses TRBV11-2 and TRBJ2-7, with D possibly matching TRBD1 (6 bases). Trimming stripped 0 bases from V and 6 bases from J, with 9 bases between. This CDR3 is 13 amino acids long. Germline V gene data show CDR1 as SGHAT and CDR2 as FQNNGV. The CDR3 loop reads CASSLDRGGEQYF. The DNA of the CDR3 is TGTGCCAGCAGCTTAGACAGGGGTGGCGAGCAGTACTTC.

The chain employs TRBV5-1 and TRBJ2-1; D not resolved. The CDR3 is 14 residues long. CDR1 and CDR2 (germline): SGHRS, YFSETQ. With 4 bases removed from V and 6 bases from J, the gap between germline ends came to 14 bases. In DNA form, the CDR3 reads TGCGCCAGCAGCCCCCGGGCCCCCATCAATGAGCAGTTCTTC. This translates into CASSPRAPINEQFF.